This T cell receptor beta chain came from a study of CD8+ T cells in alopecia areata. With 1 base removed from V and 6 bases from J, the gap between germline ends came to 10 bases. Germline V gene data show CDR1 as MNHEY and CDR2 as SMNVEV (reference sequence). This CDR3 is 13 amino acids long. Sorted populations comprised CD4+ and CD8+ T cells obtained from PBMCs. RNA, once extracted, was reverse transcribed into cDNA for use as the sequencing template. Sequencing was performed with immunoSEQ multiplex PCR; in TCRdb, only in-frame clones are kept and a portion is missing. The sample yields approximately 140,000 clones, more than 45% seen once.

This sequence originates from a human donor with alopecia areata. Sequenced material: CD4+ T cells sorted from blood. V is TRBV27 and J is TRBJ2-7; a possible D gene is TRBD1 (6 bases). CDR3 sequence (DNA): TGTGCCAGCAGTTTATTACAGGGTGCCGAGCAGTACTTC. This gives the protein CASSLLQGAEQYF.